The 30 T cell receptor beta chains below all came from one sample that was sequenced in a study of blood T cell repertoires in COVID-19. This table comes from immunoSEQ multiplex PCR, and its TCRdb copy is limited to in-frame clones, with some not included. Of approximately 200,000 clones in the sample, roughly 80% were seen once. The sample consisted of peripheral blood. These receptors originate from an elderly woman with COVID-19, enrolled during active disease.

A note on this clone: Other DNA variants within this sample encode the same CDR3. The gene calls are TRBV7-2 and TRBJ2-3; 12 bases agree with TRBD2. CDR1 and CDR2 from the germline V gene are SGHTA and FQGNSA. Trimming at V came to 1 base and at J to 5 bases, leaving 4 bases not matched to a gene. This CDR3 spans 16 amino acids. CDR3 bases: TGTGCCAGCAGCTTAGGACTAGCGGGGGCCGGAGATACGCAGTATTTT. Its protein product is CASSLGLAGAGDTQYF.

This chain connects TRBV3-1 (or the pseudogene TRBV3-2) to TRBJ1-4, with D uncertain. Germline V gene lookup returns CDR1 LGHDT and CDR2 YNNKEL (reference sequence). V lost 4 bases and J 4 bases, leaving 7 bases between the germline ends. The CDR3 length is 13 residues. CDR3 sequence reads: CASSPQFNEKLFF. CDR3 sequence (DNA): TGTGCCAGCAGCCCACAGTTTAATGAAAAACTGTTTTTT.

In this sample, this clone turned up a few times. The V gene is TRBV30, the J gene TRBJ1-1; D is unclear. This CDR3 region has 15 residues. V lost 2 bases and J lost 2, with 15 bases in between. Germline CDR1 GTSNPN, CDR2 SVGIG (reference sequence). The CDR3 region is CAWSSVNGHNTEAFF. CDR3 DNA sequence: TGTGCCTGGAGTTCGGTGAATGGGCATAACACTGAAGCTTTCTTT.

This chain uses TRBV2 with TRBJ2-2; 9 nucleotides agree with TRBD1. The CDR3 consists of 14 residues. V gave up 10 bases and J gave up 4 bases; unmatched junction bases: 7. Germline CDR1 reads SNHLY; CDR2 reads FYNNEI. In nucleotides, the CDR3 is TGTGCCACCCAAGACAGGGGGTTCACCGGGGAGCTGTTTTTT. It translates to CATQDRGFTGELFF.

The chain uses TRBV5-1 and TRBJ2-5; 7 bases agree with TRBD2. The CDR3 is 15 amino acids. CDR1 and CDR2 (germline): SGHRS, YFSETQ. V was pared by 0 bases and J by 1 base, with 3 bases of the junction left unmatched. CDR3 protein: CASSLVGGSQETQYF. Here the CDR3 DNA reads TGCGCCAGCAGCTTGGTCGGGGGGAGCCAAGAGACCCAGTACTTC.

Worth noting for this clone: An end of the junction differs from the germline gene, which may be a read error. The chain joins TRBV7-2 to TRBJ2-5, with D perhaps matching TRBD1 (6 bases). Germline CDR1 is SGHTA and CDR2 is FQGNSA. CDR3 length equals 13 residues. The DNA for the CDR3 is TGTGCCAGCAGTGGGAAGGGACAAGGGACCCAGTACTTC. Residues: CASSGKGQGTQYF.

This chain connects TRBV6-6 to TRBJ2-1; 13 nucleotides align to TRBD2. The trim removed 6 bases at V and 8 bases at J, leaving 7 bases unmatched. CDR3 length: 15 amino acids. Germline CDR1 MNHNY, CDR2 SVGAGI (reference sequence). In DNA form, the CDR3 reads TGTGCCAGCAGCTCACTAGCGGGGGGGCTGGATGAGCAGTTCTTC. Translated, it gives CASSSLAGGLDEQFF.

This clone has just one count. The chain recombines TRBV9 with TRBJ2-5, with 7 positions matching TRBD2. J gave up 4 bases and V 2 bases, and 14 bases lay outside the gene matches. The CDR3 length is 17 residues. The germline V gene encodes CDR1 SGDLS and CDR2 YYNGEE. CDR3 in DNA: TGTGCCAGCAGCGTGGGCCCCCGACTAGCTTCCTCAGAGACCCAGTACTTC. Amino acids: CASSVGPRLASSETQYF.

The chain employs TRBV27 and TRBJ1-5; weak D call: TRBD1 (6 bases). V gave up 0 bases and J gave up 2 bases, with 11 bases separating them. The CDR3 is made up of 16 amino acids. CDR1 is MNHEY and CDR2 is SMNVEV in the germline V gene (reference sequence). The chain's CDR3 is CASSLSMGAGNQPQHF. In DNA, the CDR3 is TGTGCCAGCAGTTTATCGATGGGGGCTGGCAATCAGCCCCAGCATTTT.

The rearrangement uses TRBV10-3 and TRBJ1-1, with 11 bases lining up with TRBD1. The CDR3 contains 15 residues. V trimming: 6 bases; J trimming: 3 bases; junction bases outside the gene matches: 6. CDR1 and CDR2 from the germline V gene are ENHRY and SYGVKD. The CDR3 protein is CAISPGQGGDTEAFF. The CDR3 nucleotides are TGTGCCATCAGCCCGGGACAGGGGGGCGACACTGAAGCTTTCTTT.

CDR3 residues: CASSPTSHTQYF. The CDR3 region has the DNA TGTGCCAGCAGCCCAACAAGTCATACGCAGTATTTT. The V and J genes are TRBV7-9 and TRBJ2-3; D remains unclear. There are 12 residues in the CDR3. The germline V gene encodes CDR1 SEHNR and CDR2 FQNEAQ (reference sequence). Trimming took 5 bases from V and 7 from J, leaving 10 bases between them. Drawing the rest from reference TRBV7-9 and TRBJ2-3, the complete variable domain is DTGVSQNPRHKITKRGQNVTFRCDPISEHNRLYWYRQTLGQGPEFLTYFQNEAQLEKSRLLSDRFSAERPKGSFSTLEIQRTEQGDSAMYLCASSPTSHTQYFGPGTRLTVL.

The chain carries TRBV7-2 and TRBJ1-1; D is possibly TRBD1 (6 bases). The CDR3 has 15 amino acids. Trimming took 2 bases from V and 4 from J, leaving 14 bases between them. Per germline, CDR1 SGHTA and CDR2 FQGNSA. The DNA of the CDR3 is TGTGCCAGCAGCTTACGGGGGGCCTTGGGCACTGAAGCTTTCTTT. The encoded protein is CASSLRGALGTEAFF.

V and J are TRBV4-3 and TRBJ1-2; D is undetermined. With 0 bases removed from V and 4 bases from J, the gap between germline ends came to 12 bases. This CDR3 is 15 amino acids long. Germline-derived CDR1 and CDR2 are LGHNA and YSLEER. Here the CDR3 reads CASSQDSSSVYGYTF. CDR3 coding DNA: TGCGCCAGCAGCCAAGATTCGTCGTCGGTCTATGGCTACACCTTC.

CDR3 nucleotides: TGTGCCAGCAGTAGACAGGGTCACGAGCAGTACTTC. This translates into CASSRQGHEQYF. This rearrangement joins TRBV28 to TRBJ2-7; TRBD1 matches at 7 bases. The ends lost 5 bases at V and 5 bases at J; junction bases unmatched: 3. The CDR3 runs to 12 residues. The V gene's germline CDR1 is MDHEN and CDR2 SYDVKM.

This clone was found a few times. This chain joins TRBV18 and TRBJ2-7; 8 bases are shared with TRBD1. With V trimmed by 6 bases and J by 7 bases, 8 bases remained unmatched. Germline V gene lookup returns CDR1 KGHSH and CDR2 LQKENI. The CDR3 is 13 amino acids. CDR3 DNA sequence: TGTGCCAGCTCGCCGGGACAGGCTCGTGAGCAGTACTTC. Translation gives CASSPGQAREQYF.

J is TRBJ1-5 and V is TRBV7-9; TRBD1 aligns across 8 bases. CDR1 and CDR2 (germline): SEHNR, FQNEAQ (reference sequence). This CDR3 region has 14 residues. V shed 10 bases, J shed 5 bases, and the junction held 10 bases outside the gene matches. The CDR3 loop is CATSRGPLDQPQHF. CDR3 in DNA: TGTGCCACTTCCAGGGGGCCGTTGGATCAGCCCCAGCATTTT.

The rearrangement uses TRBV19 and TRBJ2-5, with 10 bases matching TRBD1. After removal of 2 bases from V and 2 bases from J, the junction contained 5 bases not matched to a gene. CDR3 length equals 16 residues. Per the germline V gene, CDR1 is LNHDA and CDR2 is SQIVND (reference sequence). This CDR3 reads CASSIMGQGLQETQYF. Here the CDR3 DNA reads TGTGCCAGTAGTATAATGGGACAGGGGCTACAAGAGACCCAGTACTTC.

The V and J genes are TRBV9 and TRBJ1-2; no definite D call. This CDR3 has 13 residues. Germline V gene lookup returns CDR1 SGDLS and CDR2 YYNGEE. The V end lost 4 bases, the J end lost 2 bases, and 9 bases lay between the germline ends. The CDR3 protein is CASSLELNYGYTF. CDR3 DNA: TGTGCCAGCAGCCTGGAGTTAAACTATGGCTACACCTTC.

The rearrangement joins TRBV21-1 to TRBJ2-7; TRBD2 was called by the table and not checked on the DNA. TRBV21-1 is a pseudogene segment. The CDR3 consists of 16 residues. The CDR3 nucleotides read TGTGCCAGCAGCAAAGATCGACTAGCGGGCTCCTACGAGCAGTACGTC. Translated, it gives CASSKDRLAGSYEQYV.

The chain uses TRBV19 and TRBJ1-1; a weak D match, TRBD1 (6 bases). V was trimmed by 5 bases and J by 11 bases, leaving 21 bases between them. CDR1 LNHDA and CDR2 SQIVND come from the germline V gene (reference sequence). The CDR3 runs 14 residues. This chain's CDR3 is CASSLTGLALWAFF. The CDR3, as DNA: TGTGCCAGTAGTCTCACAGGGTTAGCCCTTTGGGCTTTCTTT.

The rearrangement uses TRBV19 and TRBJ2-2; D unresolved. Trimming removed 7 bases at V and 6 bases at J, with 18 bases between. The CDR3 is 15 amino acids. Looked up from germline, CDR1 is LNHDA and CDR2 is SQIVND (reference sequence). Here the CDR3 DNA reads TGTGCCAGTACTTTAACGCATTACCAGGCCGGGGAGCTGTTTTTT. Translated, it gives CASTLTHYQAGELFF.

The chain employs TRBV4-2 and TRBJ1-5; D is possibly TRBD1 (6 bases). Trimming removed 0 bases from V and 0 bases from J, with 12 bases in between. Germline V CDR1 and CDR2: LGHNA, YNFKEQ. This CDR3 region has 17 residues. The CDR3 nucleotides read TGTGCCAGCAGCCAAGATTTCAGGGGCCCTAGCAATCAGCCCCAGCATTTT. Translated: CASSQDFRGPSNQPQHF.

The chain links TRBV7-9 to TRBJ1-1, with D perhaps matching TRBD1 (5 bases). The germline V gene has CDR1 SEHNR and CDR2 FQNEAQ (reference sequence). V lost 4 bases to trimming and J lost 2 bases, with 11 bases between them. The CDR3 spans 14 residues. CDR3 region: CASSSGGGNTEAFF. The CDR3, as DNA: TGTGCCAGCAGCTCCGGGGGGGGAAACACTGAAGCTTTCTTT.

The gene calls are TRBV20-1 and TRBJ1-5; 7 positions match TRBD1. Trimming cost V 3 bases and J 5 bases; bases outside gene matches: 7. The CDR3 contains 14 residues. From germline, CDR1 is DFQATT and CDR2 SNEGSKA (reference sequence). The CDR3 spells CSASRGQEDQPQHF. The CDR3 DNA reads as TGCAGTGCTAGTAGGGGGCAGGAGGATCAGCCCCAGCATTTT.

The chain uses TRBV7-2 and TRBJ1-1; D gene unclear. This CDR3 is built from 15 residues. CDR1 is SGHTA and CDR2 is FQGNSA in the germline V gene. V was pared by 5 bases and J by 8 bases, with 21 bases between. CDR3 nucleotide sequence: TGTGCCAGCAGCCGCTCCGGGATATCTGTAGTGGAAGCTTTCTTT. Protein product: CASSRSGISVVEAFF. Together with reference TRBV7-2 and TRBJ1-1, the CDR3 gives the full variable domain: GAGVSQSPSNKVTEKGKDVELRCDPISGHTALYWYRQSLGQGLEFLIYFQGNSAPDKSGLPSDRFSAERTGGSVSTLTIQRTQQEDSAVYLCASSRSGISVVEAFFGQGTRLTVV.

The chain recombines TRBV19 with TRBJ2-6, with TRBD1 matching over 10 bases. CDR3 length: 18 residues. The V gene's germline CDR1 is LNHDA and CDR2 SQIVND (reference sequence). The V segment lost 3 bases and the J segment 4 bases; nucleotides outside the gene matches: 9. This chain's CDR3 is CASSIRDRGLSGANVLTF. The CDR3 nucleotides are TGTGCCAGTAGTATCCGGGACAGGGGTTTATCGGGGGCCAACGTCCTGACTTTC.

The rearrangement links TRBV13 to TRBJ2-7, with 7 bases identical to TRBD2. V shed 4 bases, J shed 0 bases, and the junction held 12 bases outside the gene matches. The CDR3 contains 17 residues. The germline V gene encodes CDR1 PRHDT and CDR2 FYEKMQ (reference sequence). The CDR3 DNA is TGTGCCAGCAGCTCATTAGCGGGCCGAAGTAGCTCCTACGAGCAGTACTTC. Amino acids: CASSSLAGRSSSYEQYF. Combining the CDR3 with reference TRBV13 and TRBJ2-7 gives the whole variable domain AAGVIQSPRHLIKEKRETATLKCYPIPRHDTVYWYQQGPGQDPQFLISFYEKMQSDKGSIPDRFSAQQFSDYHSELNMSSLELGDSALYFCASSSLAGRSSSYEQYFGPGTRLTVT.

The chain recombines TRBV20-1 with TRBJ2-7; D might be TRBD2 (6 bases). Trimming left V 3 bases short and J 6 bases short, with 9 bases between. Germline V gene lookup returns CDR1 DFQATT and CDR2 SNEGSKA (reference sequence). CDR3 length: 11 residues. DNA for the CDR3: TGCAGTGCTAGGGGCGGGGTCGAGCAGTACTTC. Translated: CSARGGVEQYF.

The V and J genes are TRBV11-3 and TRBJ2-2; D may be TRBD2 (6 bases). Germline CDR1 and CDR2: SGHNT and YENEEA. V lost 5 bases, J lost 8 bases, and 15 bases lay in between. This CDR3 spans 14 amino acids. DNA for the CDR3: TGTGCCAGCAGCGGGGAGGATCGGAGGGGGGAGCTGTTTTTT. Translating it yields CASSGEDRRGELFF.

CDR3 loop: CASSLAYRENSPLHF. DNA for the CDR3: TGTGCCAGCAGCTTAGCCTACAGGGAAAATTCACCCCTCCACTTT. The chain employs TRBV7-2 and TRBJ1-6, with TRBD1 as a possible D gene (6 bases). The germline V and J ends were trimmed by 0 bases and 7 bases, with 10 bases remaining between them. In germline, CDR1 is SGHTA, CDR2 FQGNSA. There are 15 residues in the CDR3. The full variable domain, its missing parts supplied by reference TRBV7-2 and TRBJ1-6, is GAGVSQSPSNKVTEKGKDVELRCDPISGHTALYWYRQSLGQGLEFLIYFQGNSAPDKSGLPSDRFSAERTGGSVSTLTIQRTQQEDSAVYLCASSLAYRENSPLHFGNGTRLTVT.